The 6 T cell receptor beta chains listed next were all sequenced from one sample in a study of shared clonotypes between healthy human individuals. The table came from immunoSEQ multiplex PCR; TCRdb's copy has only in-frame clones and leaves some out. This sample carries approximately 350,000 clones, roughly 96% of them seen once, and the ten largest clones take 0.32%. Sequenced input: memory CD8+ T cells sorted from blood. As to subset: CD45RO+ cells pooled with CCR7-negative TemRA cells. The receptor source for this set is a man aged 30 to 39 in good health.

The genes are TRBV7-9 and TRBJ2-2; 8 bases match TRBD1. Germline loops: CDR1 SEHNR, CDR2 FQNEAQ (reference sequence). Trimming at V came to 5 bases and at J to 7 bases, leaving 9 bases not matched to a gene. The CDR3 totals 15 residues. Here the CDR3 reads CASSRARGRGGELFF. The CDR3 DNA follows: TGTGCCAGCAGCCGGGCCAGGGGGCGAGGCGGGGAGCTGTTTTTT.

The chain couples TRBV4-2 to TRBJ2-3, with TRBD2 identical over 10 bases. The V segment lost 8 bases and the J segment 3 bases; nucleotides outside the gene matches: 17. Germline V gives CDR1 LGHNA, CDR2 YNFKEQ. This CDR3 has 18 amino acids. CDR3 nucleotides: TGTGCCAGCGGCGAAACTAGCGGGATGGTGATGAGGACAGATACGCAGTATTTT. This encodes CASGETSGMVMRTDTQYF.

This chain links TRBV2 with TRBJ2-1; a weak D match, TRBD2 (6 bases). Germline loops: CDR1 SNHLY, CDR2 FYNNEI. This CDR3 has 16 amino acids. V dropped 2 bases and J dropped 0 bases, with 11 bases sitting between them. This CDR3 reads CASSETLASSYNEQFF. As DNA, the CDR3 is TGTGCCAGCAGTGAAACACTAGCTAGCTCCTACAATGAGCAGTTCTTC.

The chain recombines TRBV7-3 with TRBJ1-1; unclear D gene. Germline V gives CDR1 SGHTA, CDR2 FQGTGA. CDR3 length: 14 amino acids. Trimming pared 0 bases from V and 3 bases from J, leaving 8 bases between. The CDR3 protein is CASSLTPVDTEAFF. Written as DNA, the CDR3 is TGTGCCAGCAGCTTAACACCAGTAGACACTGAAGCTTTCTTT.

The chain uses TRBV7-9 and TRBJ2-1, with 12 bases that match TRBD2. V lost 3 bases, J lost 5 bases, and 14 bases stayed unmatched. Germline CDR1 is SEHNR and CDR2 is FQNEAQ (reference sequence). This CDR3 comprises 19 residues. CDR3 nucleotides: TGTGCCAGCAGCTTTCGACTAGCGGGAGATTTAATTCAAGACAATGAGCAGTTCTTC. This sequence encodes CASSFRLAGDLIQDNEQFF.

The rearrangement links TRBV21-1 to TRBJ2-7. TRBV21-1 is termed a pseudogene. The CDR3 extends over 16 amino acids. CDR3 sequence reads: CASSKLCRDGTYEQYF. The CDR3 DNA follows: TGTGCCAGCAGCAAATTGTGCCGGGACGGCACCTACGAGCAGTACTTC.